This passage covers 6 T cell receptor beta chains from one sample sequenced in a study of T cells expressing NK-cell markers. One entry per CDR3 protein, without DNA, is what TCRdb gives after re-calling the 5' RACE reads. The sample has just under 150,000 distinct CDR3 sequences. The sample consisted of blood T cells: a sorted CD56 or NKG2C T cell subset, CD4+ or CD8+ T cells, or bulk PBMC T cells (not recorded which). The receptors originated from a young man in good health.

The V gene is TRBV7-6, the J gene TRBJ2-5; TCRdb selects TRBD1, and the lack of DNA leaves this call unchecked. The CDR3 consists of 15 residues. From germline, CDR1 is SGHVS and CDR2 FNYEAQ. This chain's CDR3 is CASSYDRGSQETQYF.

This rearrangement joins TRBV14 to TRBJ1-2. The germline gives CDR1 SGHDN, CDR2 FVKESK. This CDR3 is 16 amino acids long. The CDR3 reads CASSQDMVSRSYGYTF.

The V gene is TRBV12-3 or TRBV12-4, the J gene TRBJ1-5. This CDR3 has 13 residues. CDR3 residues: CASSFGQFQPQHF.

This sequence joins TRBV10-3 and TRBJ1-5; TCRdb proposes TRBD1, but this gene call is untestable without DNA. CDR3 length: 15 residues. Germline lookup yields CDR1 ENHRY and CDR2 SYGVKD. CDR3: CAISNGQAGNQPQHF.

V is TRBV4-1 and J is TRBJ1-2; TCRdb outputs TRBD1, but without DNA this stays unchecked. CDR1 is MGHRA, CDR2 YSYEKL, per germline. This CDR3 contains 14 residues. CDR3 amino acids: CASSPRGGTEGYTF.

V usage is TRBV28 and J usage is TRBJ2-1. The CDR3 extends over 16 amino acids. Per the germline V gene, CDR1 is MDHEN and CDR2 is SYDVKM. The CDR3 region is CASSLNIGSSYNEQFF.